Below are 16 T cell receptor beta chains sequenced from a single sample in a study of radiation and T cells in renal cell carcinoma. Data came from immunoSEQ multiplex PCR; TCRdb stores just in-frame clones and leaves some out. The data show 130,000 to 150,000 clones, nearly 90% seen once. Time point indicated: baseline pretreatment blood. Treatment specified: 15 Gy SBRT to primary tumor, nephrectomy 4 weeks later. This material consisted of blood, taken from a patient whose treatment included radiotherapy and nephrectomy. The source is a woman in her 50s with renal cell carcinoma.

V and J are TRBV19 and TRBJ1-2; 10 nucleotides line up with TRBD1. The CDR3 has 14 residues. Unmatched junction bases numbered 3, after V lost 4 bases and J lost 4 bases. Per the germline V gene, CDR1 is LNHDA and CDR2 is SQIVND (reference sequence). For the CDR3, the DNA is TGTGCCAGTAGTAGACAGGGGGCTTTCTATGGCTACACCTTC. Translated, it gives CASSRQGAFYGYTF.

The V gene is TRBV7-2, the J gene TRBJ1-1, with D maybe TRBD1 (6 bases). CDR1 SGHTA and CDR2 FQGNSA come from the germline V gene. The ends were cut back, 2 bases at V and 1 base at J, with 11 bases in the middle. CDR3 length equals 15 residues. For the CDR3, the DNA is TGTGCCAGCAGCTTACTTGGGGGCGGGAACACTGAAGCTTTCTTT. The encoded protein is CASSLLGGGNTEAFF. The variable domain in full, completed from reference TRBV7-2 and TRBJ1-1, reads GAGVSQSPSNKVTEKGKDVELRCDPISGHTALYWYRQSLGQGLEFLIYFQGNSAPDKSGLPSDRFSAERTGGSVSTLTIQRTQQEDSAVYLCASSLLGGGNTEAFFGQGTRLTVV.

The V gene is TRBV7-8, the J gene TRBJ2-1; TRBD1 might be the D (6 bases). V was cut by 2 bases and J by 5 bases, with 13 bases left in between. Looked up from germline, CDR1 is SGHVS and CDR2 is FQNEAQ. The CDR3 runs 15 residues. The CDR3 DNA reads TGTGCCAGCAGCTTACAGGGGTTGTCGAACAATGAGCAGTTCTTC. Translation: CASSLQGLSNNEQFF.

On this clone: Other nucleotide sequences in the sample specify the same CDR3. V usage is TRBV11-2 and J usage is TRBJ2-2; D gene unclear. The germline gives CDR1 SGHAT, CDR2 FQNNGV. This CDR3 comprises 13 residues. V gave up 6 bases and J gave up 3 bases, with 8 bases separating them. CDR3 in DNA: TGTGCCAGCAGTCTTGACTACACCGGGGAGCTGTTTTTT. It codes for CASSLDYTGELFF.

The J gene is TRBJ2-7, the V gene TRBV7-9, with 9 bases fitting TRBD1. With V trimmed by 1 base and J by 3 bases, 13 bases remained unmatched. The CDR3 spans 18 residues. The germline CDR1 and CDR2 sequences are SEHNR and FQNEAQ (reference sequence). CDR3: CASSLGGITGGLIYEQYF. CDR3 nucleotide sequence: TGTGCCAGCAGCTTAGGGGGAATTACAGGGGGCTTGATCTACGAGCAGTACTTC.

This chain joins TRBV7-6 and TRBJ1-1; TRBD1 might be the D (6 bases). CDR3 size: 14 residues. V lost 2 bases, J lost 1 base, and 8 bases lay in between. The V gene's germline CDR1 is SGHVS and CDR2 FNYEAQ. CDR3 coding DNA: TGTGCCAGCAGCTTAAAGGGGGAGAACACTGAAGCTTTCTTT. It is translated as CASSLKGENTEAFF.

V is TRBV7-8 and J is TRBJ1-5, with D possibly TRBD1 on 6 matching bases. Looked up from germline, CDR1 is SGHVS and CDR2 is FQNEAQ. V lost 1 base and J 6 bases, leaving 13 bases between the germline ends. The CDR3 contains 15 residues. The CDR3 sequence: CASSLEGGGRQPQHF. The CDR3 nucleotides are TGTGCCAGCAGCTTAGAGGGGGGGGGACGTCAGCCCCAGCATTTT.

The chain couples TRBV5-4 to TRBJ2-1, with a tentative D call TRBD1 (5 bases). The ends were cut back, 2 bases at V and 8 bases at J, with 14 bases in the middle. The CDR3 is made up of 14 amino acids. Germline assignment: CDR1 SGHNT and CDR2 YYREEE (reference sequence). DNA for the CDR3: TGTGCCAGCAGCTTAAGAGGCAGGGCTTATGAGCAGTTCTTC. Amino acid sequence: CASSLRGRAYEQFF.

Turning to this clone: Other DNA sequences in the sample encode the same CDR3. This sequence joins TRBV7-9 and TRBJ1-6; 10 bases fit TRBD1. Germline V gives CDR1 SEHNR, CDR2 FQNEAQ (reference sequence). J lost 3 bases, V lost 3 bases, and 2 bases had no gene match. The CDR3 has 16 residues. The CDR3 DNA sequence: TGTGCCAGCAGCTTGGGACAGGGGTTCTATAATTCACCCCTCCACTTT. It is translated as CASSLGQGFYNSPLHF.

The chain carries TRBV6-5 and TRBJ2-1, with 13 bases matching TRBD2. In germline, CDR1 is MNHEY, CDR2 SVGAGI. There are 16 residues in the CDR3. Trimming at V came to 4 bases and at J to 7 bases, leaving 7 bases not matched to a gene. DNA for the CDR3: TGTGCCAGCAGTTCTAAACTAGCGGGGGGGAAAAATGAGCAGTTCTTC. This gives the protein CASSSKLAGGKNEQFF.

The V call is TRBV7-2, the J call TRBJ2-3; tentatively, D is TRBD2 (6 bases). Germline CDR1 SGHTA, CDR2 FQGNSA. The CDR3 extends over 14 amino acids. V lost 6 bases and J lost 6, with 16 bases in between. The CDR3 DNA sequence: TGTGCCAGCAGTCGGCCCGGGGGTGGGGATACGCAGTATTTT. Protein: CASSRPGGGDTQYF.

V is TRBV5-1 and J is TRBJ2-5, with 9 nucleotides matching TRBD1. With 7 bases clipped from V and 5 bases from J, the junction kept 12 bases outside the gene matches. Germline values: CDR1 SGHRS, CDR2 YFSETQ. This CDR3 comprises 15 residues. CDR3 amino acids: CASSQGQGPGETQYF. The CDR3 DNA is TGCGCCAGCTCTCAAGGACAGGGGCCGGGGGAGACCCAGTACTTC.

The rearrangement joins TRBV5-1 to TRBJ1-2, with TRBD1 identical over 9 bases. V was clipped by 4 bases and J by 3 bases; unmatched bases: 13. Germline V lookup: CDR1 SGHRS, CDR2 YFSETQ. The CDR3 has 17 residues. The CDR3 nucleotides read TGCGCCAGCAGCCCGCAGCCGGGACAGGGTGTGTACTATGGCTACACCTTC. Its protein is CASSPQPGQGVYYGYTF. Filled out from reference TRBV5-1 and TRBJ1-2, the complete variable domain reads KAGVTQTPRYLIKTRGQQVTLSCSPISGHRSVSWYQQTPGQGLQFLFEYFSETQRNKGNFPGRFSGRQFSNSRSEMNVSTLELGDSALYLCASSPQPGQGVYYGYTFGSGTRLTVV.

The DNA of the CDR3 is TGTGCCAGTAGTGGGGGCAGCTTGAACACTGAAGCTTTCTTT. It translates to CASSGGSLNTEAFF. This rearrangement joins TRBV19 to TRBJ1-1; a weak D match, TRBD1 (6 bases). The CDR3 extends over 14 amino acids. The germline gives CDR1 LNHDA, CDR2 SQIVND (reference sequence). Trimming took off 5 bases at V and 0 bases at J, with 10 bases between the two ends.

The chain couples TRBV4-3 to TRBJ1-2; D is undetermined. This CDR3 is built from 15 residues. With 1 base removed from V and 4 bases from J, the gap between germline ends came to 13 bases. Germline V gene data show CDR1 as LGHNA and CDR2 as YSLEER. The CDR3 DNA is TGCGCCAGCAGCCAAGGAGTTCCCACGGGCTATGGCTACACCTTC. Translating gives CASSQGVPTGYGYTF.

This rearrangement joins TRBV2 to TRBJ2-7, with a possible D match to TRBD2 (6 bases). CDR3 length equals 13 residues. V lost 4 bases, J lost 7 bases, and 14 bases lay in between. Germline CDR1 and CDR2: SNHLY and FYNNEI. The CDR3 region has the DNA TGTGCCAGCAGTGGGGCCGGGACTCAAGAGCAGTACTTC. This sequence encodes CASSGAGTQEQYF.